This T cell receptor (beta chain) was observed in a study of blood T cell repertoires in COVID-19. The wider study: PBMCs, B-cell-depleted T cells, or T cells provided the cDNA or gDNA that made up the material.

Sequenced by immunoSEQ multiplex PCR; TCRdb stores in-frame clones only, minus some. The table lists 150,000 to 200,000 clones, over 70% of them singletons. Participants, about 18 to 95 years old, spanned around 26 US areas. The study recruited exposed participants who had met a COVID-19 case within 2 weeks before entry. This CDR3 spans 15 amino acids. Unmatched junction bases numbered 10, after V lost 4 bases and J lost 8 bases. The germline V gene has CDR1 SGHNT and CDR2 YYREEE (reference sequence). This chain links TRBV5-4 with TRBJ1-4; 8 bases are a match to TRBD1. The sequencing sample was made of PBMCs or T cells enriched from blood (not recorded which). The TCR originated in an older man who had been exposed to COVID-19. CDR3: CASSPRTGTGEKLFF. As DNA, the CDR3 is TGTGCCAGCAGCCCGAGGACAGGGACGGGCGAAAAACTGTTTTTT.